The following is a T cell receptor (beta chain) sequence with its context. This specimen comes from a study of T-cell memory formation after mild COVID-19. CDR1 DFQATT and CDR2 SNEGSKA come from the germline V gene (reference sequence). V was trimmed by 0 bases and J by 1 base, leaving 15 bases between them. The CDR3 sequence is 17 residues long. TCRdb re-called the 5' RACE reads with MiXCR, one entry per CDR3 protein. The sample lists roughly 380,000 distinct CDR3 sequences; around 27% were seen once. This sequence originates from an adult woman who had mild COVID-19 (a few samples of this study predate the infection). Cell type and time point are not known. The chain employs TRBV20-1 and TRBJ2-2, with D uncertain. The specimen was PBMCs or a T cell subset sorted from them (not recorded which). In DNA, the CDR3 is TGCAGTGCTAGAGATGGCTGGGCTAGTCAGAACACCGGGGAGCTGTTTTTT. Its protein is CSARDGWASQNTGELFF.